The following is a T cell receptor beta chain sequence with its context. Its antigen is undetermined. CDR1 is SGHRS, CDR2 YFSETQ, per germline. V was pared by 4 bases and J by 2 bases, with 10 bases between. The CDR3 spans 14 residues. The table came from immunoSEQ multiplex PCR; TCRdb's copy has only in-frame clones and leaves some out. Counted here are around 84,000 clones, around nine tenths occurring once; the ten biggest clones make up 9% to 12%. This entry belongs to a study of T cell responses to AZD1222 COVID-19 vaccine. Study-level points and caveats: None of the repertoires were sampled until the peak T cell response had passed. Baseline seropositives among AZD1222 recipients totaled only 6 or 7. The donors showed a predominance of white British ancestry and of females, with possible underestimation of clonal diversity.

This rearrangement joins TRBV5-1 to TRBJ1-3; D is possibly TRBD1 (5 bases). Material: peripheral blood, obtained on day 0 of MenACWY control vaccination. The clonotype originates from an adult in good health. CDR3 sequence (DNA): TGCGCCAGCAGCAGAGGGGAGGCTGGAAACACCATATATTTT. It yields the protein CASSRGEAGNTIYF.